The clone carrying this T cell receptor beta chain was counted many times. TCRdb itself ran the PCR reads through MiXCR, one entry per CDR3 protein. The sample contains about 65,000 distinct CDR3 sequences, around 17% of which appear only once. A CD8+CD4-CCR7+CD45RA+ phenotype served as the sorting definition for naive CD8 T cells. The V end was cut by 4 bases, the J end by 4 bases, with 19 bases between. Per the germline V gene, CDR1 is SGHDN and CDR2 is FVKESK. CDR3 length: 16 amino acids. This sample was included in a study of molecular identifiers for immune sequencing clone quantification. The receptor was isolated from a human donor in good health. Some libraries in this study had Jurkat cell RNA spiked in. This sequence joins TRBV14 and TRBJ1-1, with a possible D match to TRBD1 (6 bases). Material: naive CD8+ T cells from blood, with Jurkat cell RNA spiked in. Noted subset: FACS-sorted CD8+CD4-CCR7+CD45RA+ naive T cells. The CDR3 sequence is CASSPLGEGRGTEAFF. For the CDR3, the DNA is TGTGCCAGCAGCCCCCTAGGGGAGGGCAGGGGCACTGAAGCTTTCTTT.